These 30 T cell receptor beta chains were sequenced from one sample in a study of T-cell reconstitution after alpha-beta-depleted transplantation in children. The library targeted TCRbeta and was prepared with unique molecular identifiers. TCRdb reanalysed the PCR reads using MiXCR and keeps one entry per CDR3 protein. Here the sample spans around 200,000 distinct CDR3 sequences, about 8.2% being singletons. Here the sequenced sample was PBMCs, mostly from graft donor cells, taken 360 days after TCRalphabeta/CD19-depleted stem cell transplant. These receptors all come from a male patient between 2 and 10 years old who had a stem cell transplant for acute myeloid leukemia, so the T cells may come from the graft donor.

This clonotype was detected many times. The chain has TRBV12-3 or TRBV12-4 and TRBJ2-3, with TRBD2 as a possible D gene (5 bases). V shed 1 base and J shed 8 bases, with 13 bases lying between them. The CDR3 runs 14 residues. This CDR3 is CASSLELEEGTQYF. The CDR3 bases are TGTGCCAGCAGTTTAGAACTAGAAGAGGGTACGCAGTATTTT.

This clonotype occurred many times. DNA for the CDR3: TGCGCCAGCACTGTATCCGGGACACCTAATGAAAAACTGTTTTTT. Translating gives CASTVSGTPNEKLFF. The chain couples TRBV5-1 to TRBJ1-4, with D tentatively TRBD1 (6 bases). The CDR3 sequence is 15 residues long. CDR1 is SGHRS and CDR2 is YFSETQ in the germline V gene. Trimming removed 6 bases from V and 3 bases from J, with 15 bases in between.

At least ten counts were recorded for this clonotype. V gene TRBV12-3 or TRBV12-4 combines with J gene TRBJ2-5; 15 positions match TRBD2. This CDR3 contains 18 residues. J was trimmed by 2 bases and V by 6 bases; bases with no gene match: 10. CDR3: CASSNGLAGGIWQETQYF. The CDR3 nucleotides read TGTGCCAGCAGCAACGGACTAGCGGGAGGGATTTGGCAAGAGACCCAGTACTTC.

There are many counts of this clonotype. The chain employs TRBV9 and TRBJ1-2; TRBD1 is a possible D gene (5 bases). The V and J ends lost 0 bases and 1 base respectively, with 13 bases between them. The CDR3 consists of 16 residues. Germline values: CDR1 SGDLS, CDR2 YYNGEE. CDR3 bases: TGTGCCAGCAGCGTAGACGCCGGGGCCCTTAACTATGGCTACACCTTC. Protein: CASSVDAGALNYGYTF.

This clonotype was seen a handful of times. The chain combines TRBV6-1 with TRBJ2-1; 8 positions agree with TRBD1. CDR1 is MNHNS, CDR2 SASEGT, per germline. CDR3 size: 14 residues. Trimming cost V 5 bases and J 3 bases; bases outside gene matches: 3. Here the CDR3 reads CASSRGTGYNEQFF. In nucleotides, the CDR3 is TGTGCCAGCAGTCGCGGGACAGGCTACAATGAGCAGTTCTTC.

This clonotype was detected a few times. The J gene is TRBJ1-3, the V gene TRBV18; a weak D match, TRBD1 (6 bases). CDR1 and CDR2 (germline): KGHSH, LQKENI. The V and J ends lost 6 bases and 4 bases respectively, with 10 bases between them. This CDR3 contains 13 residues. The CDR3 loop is CASSRGPGNTIYF. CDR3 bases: TGTGCCAGCTCCCGGGGGCCCGGAAACACCATATATTTT.

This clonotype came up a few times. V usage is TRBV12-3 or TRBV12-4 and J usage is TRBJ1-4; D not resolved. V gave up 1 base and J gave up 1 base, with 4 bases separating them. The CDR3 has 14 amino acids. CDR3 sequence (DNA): TGTGCCAGCAGTTTAGACAGAACTAATGAAAAACTGTTTTTT. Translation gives CASSLDRTNEKLFF.

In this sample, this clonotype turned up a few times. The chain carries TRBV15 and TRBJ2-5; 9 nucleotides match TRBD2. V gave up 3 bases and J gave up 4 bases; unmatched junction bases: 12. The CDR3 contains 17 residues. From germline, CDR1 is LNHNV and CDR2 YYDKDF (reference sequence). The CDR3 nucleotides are TGTGCCACCAGCAGGGCTCCCCGACTAGCGGACCTAGAGACCCAGTACTTC. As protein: CATSRAPRLADLETQYF.

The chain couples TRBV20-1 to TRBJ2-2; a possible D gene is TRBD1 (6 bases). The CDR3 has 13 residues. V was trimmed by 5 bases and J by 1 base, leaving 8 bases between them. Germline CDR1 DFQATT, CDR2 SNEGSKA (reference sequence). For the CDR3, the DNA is TGCAGTGCTGAACAGGGGAACACCGGGGAGCTGTTTTTT. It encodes CSAEQGNTGELFF.

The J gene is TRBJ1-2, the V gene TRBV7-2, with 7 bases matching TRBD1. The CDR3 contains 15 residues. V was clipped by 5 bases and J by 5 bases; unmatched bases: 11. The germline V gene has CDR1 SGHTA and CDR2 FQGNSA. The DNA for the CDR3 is TGTGCCAGCAGCCCCCATTGGCCAGGGGGATATGGCTACACCTTC. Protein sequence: CASSPHWPGGYGYTF.

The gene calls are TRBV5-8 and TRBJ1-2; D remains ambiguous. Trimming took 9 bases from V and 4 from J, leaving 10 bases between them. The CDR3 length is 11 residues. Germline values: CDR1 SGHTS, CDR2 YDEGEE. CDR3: CANLGGYGYTF. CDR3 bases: TGTGCCAACTTAGGCGGCTATGGCTACACCTTC.

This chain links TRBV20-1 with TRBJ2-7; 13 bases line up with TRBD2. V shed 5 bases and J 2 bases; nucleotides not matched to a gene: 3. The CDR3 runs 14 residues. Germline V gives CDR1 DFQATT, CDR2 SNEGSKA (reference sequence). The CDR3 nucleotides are TGCAGTGCTCGACTAGCGGGAGGAACCTACGAGCAGTACTTC. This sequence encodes CSARLAGGTYEQYF.

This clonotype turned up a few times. CDR3 nucleotides: TGTGCCAGCAGCTTGGAACCTCTCTCCGCTTTGAACACTGAAGCTTTCTTT. This gives the protein CASSLEPLSALNTEAFF. The gene calls are TRBV5-5 and TRBJ1-1; D is unresolved. The CDR3 is made up of 17 amino acids. With 0 bases removed from V and 0 bases from J, the gap between germline ends came to 15 bases. Germline V gene sequence: CDR1 SGHKS, CDR2 YYEKEE (reference sequence).

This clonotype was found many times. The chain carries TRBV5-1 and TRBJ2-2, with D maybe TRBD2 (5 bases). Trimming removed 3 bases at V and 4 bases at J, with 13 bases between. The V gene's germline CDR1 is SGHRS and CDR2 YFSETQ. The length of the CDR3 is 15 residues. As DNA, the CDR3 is TGCGCCAGCAGCTCAAGGGAGAGGGTCACCGGGGAGCTGTTTTTT. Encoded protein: CASSSRERVTGELFF. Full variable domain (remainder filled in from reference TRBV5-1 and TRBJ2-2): KAGVTQTPRYLIKTRGQQVTLSCSPISGHRSVSWYQQTPGQGLQFLFEYFSETQRNKGNFPGRFSGRQFSNSRSEMNVSTLELGDSALYLCASSSRERVTGELFFGEGSRLTVL.

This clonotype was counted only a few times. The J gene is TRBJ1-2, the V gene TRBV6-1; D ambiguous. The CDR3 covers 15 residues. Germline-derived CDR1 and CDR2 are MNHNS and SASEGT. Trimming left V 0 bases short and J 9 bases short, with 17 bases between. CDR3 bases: TGTGCCAGCAGTGAAGCGCTTCGGGAACCAGATCGCTACACCTTC. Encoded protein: CASSEALREPDRYTF.

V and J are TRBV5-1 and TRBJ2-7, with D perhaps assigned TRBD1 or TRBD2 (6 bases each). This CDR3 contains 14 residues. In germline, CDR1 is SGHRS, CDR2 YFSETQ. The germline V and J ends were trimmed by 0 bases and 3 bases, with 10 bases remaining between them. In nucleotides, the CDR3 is TGCGCCAGCAGCTTGGGTGGGGGGCGCTACGAGCAGTACGTC. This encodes CASSLGGGRYEQYV.

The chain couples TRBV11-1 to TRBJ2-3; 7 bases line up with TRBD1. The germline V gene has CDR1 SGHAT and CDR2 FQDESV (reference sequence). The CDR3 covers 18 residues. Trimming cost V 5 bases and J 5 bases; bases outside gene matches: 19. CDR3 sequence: CASSLRTPRQGVIDTQYF. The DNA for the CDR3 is TGTGCCAGCAGCCTGAGAACACCCCGACAGGGAGTTATAGATACGCAGTATTTT.

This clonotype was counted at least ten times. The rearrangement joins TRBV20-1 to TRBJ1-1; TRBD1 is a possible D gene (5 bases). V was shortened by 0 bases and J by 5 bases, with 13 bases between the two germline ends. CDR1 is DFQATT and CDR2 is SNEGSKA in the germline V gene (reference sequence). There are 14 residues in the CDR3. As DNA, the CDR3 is TGCAGTGCTAGAGATTGGGGCGCAGGGACTGAAGCTTTCTTT. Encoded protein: CSARDWGAGTEAFF.

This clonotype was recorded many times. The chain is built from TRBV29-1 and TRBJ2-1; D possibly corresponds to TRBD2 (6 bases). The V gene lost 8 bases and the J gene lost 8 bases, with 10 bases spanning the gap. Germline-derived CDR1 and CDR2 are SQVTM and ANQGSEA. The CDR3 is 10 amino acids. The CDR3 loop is CSISGDEQFF. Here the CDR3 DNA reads TGCAGCATTAGCGGAGATGAGCAGTTCTTC.

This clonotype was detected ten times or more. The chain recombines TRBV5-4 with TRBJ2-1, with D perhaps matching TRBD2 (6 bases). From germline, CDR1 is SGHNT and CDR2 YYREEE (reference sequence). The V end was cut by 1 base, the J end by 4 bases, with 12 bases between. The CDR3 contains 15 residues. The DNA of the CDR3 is TGTGCCAGCAGCTTGCGCCTAGCGCAATACAATGAGCAGTTCTTC. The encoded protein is CASSLRLAQYNEQFF. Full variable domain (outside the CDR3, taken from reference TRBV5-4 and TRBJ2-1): ETGVTQSPTHLIKTRGQQVTLRCSSQSGHNTVSWYQQALGQGPQFIFQYYREEENGRGNFPPRFSGLQFPNYSSELNVNALELDDSALYLCASSLRLAQYNEQFFGPGTRLTVL.

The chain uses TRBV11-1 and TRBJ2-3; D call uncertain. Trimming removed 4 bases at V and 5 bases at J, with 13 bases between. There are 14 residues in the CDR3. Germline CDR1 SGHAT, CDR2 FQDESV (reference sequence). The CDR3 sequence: CASSYRRYRDTQYF. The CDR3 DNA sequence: TGTGCCAGCAGCTATCGACGGTATCGAGATACGCAGTATTTT.

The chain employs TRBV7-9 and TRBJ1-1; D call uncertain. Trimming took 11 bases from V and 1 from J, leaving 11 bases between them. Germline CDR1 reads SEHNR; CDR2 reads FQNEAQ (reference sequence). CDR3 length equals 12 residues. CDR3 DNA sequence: TGTGCCTGCGGGGTACGGAACACTGAAGCTTTCTTT. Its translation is CACGVRNTEAFF.

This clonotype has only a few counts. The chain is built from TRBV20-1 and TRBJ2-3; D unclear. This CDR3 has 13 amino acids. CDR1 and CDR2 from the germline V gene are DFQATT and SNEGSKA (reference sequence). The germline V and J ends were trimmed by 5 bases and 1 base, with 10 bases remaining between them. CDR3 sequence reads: CSAPVPGTDTQYF. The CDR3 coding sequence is TGCAGTGCTCCAGTTCCGGGCACAGATACGCAGTATTTT.

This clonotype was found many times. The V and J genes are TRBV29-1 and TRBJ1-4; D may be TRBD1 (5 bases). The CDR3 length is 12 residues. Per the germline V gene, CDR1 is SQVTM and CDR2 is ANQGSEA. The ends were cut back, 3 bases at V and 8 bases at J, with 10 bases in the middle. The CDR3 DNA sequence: TGCAGCGTTGATGGCCCAGGGGAAAAACTGTTTTTT. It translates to CSVDGPGEKLFF.

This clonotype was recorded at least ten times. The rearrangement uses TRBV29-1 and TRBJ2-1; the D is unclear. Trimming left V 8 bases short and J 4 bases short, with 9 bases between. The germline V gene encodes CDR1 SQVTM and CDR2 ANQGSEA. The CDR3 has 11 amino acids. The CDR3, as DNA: TGCAGCCTAGGACGGTACAATGAGCAGTTCTTC. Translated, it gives CSLGRYNEQFF.

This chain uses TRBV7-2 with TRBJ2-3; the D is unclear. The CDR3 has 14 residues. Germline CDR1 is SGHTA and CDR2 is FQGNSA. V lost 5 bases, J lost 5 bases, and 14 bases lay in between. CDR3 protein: CASSLDPSRDTQYF. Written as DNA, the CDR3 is TGTGCCAGCAGCCTGGACCCCTCCAGAGATACGCAGTATTTT.

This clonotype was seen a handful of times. Written as DNA, the CDR3 is TGTGCCAGCAGCTCGGGGTTACAGGGTTTCCCCGGGGAGCTGTTTTTT. Residues: CASSSGLQGFPGELFF. This chain uses TRBV11-2 with TRBJ2-2; TRBD1 might be the D (6 bases). Looked up from germline, CDR1 is SGHAT and CDR2 is FQNNGV. This CDR3 is built from 16 residues. Trimming shortened V by 4 bases and J by 6 bases, and 18 bases separated the two germline ends.

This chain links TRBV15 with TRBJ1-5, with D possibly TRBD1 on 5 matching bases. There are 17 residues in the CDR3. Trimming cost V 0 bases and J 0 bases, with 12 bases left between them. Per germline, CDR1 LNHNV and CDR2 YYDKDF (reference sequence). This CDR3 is CATSRDTTDYSNQPQHF. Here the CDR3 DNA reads TGTGCCACCAGCAGAGATACGACAGACTATAGCAATCAGCCCCAGCATTTT.

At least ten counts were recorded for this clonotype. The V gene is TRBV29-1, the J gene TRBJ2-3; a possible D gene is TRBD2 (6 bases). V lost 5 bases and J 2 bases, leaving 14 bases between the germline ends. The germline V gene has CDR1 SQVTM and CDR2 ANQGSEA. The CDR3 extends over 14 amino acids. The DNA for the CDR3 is TGCAGCGTTAGCGGGCCAACCTACACAGATACGCAGTATTTT. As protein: CSVSGPTYTDTQYF.

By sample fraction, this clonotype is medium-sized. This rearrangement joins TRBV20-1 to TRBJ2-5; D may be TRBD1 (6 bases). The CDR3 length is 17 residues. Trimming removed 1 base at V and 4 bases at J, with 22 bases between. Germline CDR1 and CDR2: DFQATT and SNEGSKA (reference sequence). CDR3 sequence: CSARGDTGYGQRETQYF. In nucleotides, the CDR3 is TGCAGTGCTAGAGGCGATACAGGGTACGGCCAAAGAGAGACCCAGTACTTC.